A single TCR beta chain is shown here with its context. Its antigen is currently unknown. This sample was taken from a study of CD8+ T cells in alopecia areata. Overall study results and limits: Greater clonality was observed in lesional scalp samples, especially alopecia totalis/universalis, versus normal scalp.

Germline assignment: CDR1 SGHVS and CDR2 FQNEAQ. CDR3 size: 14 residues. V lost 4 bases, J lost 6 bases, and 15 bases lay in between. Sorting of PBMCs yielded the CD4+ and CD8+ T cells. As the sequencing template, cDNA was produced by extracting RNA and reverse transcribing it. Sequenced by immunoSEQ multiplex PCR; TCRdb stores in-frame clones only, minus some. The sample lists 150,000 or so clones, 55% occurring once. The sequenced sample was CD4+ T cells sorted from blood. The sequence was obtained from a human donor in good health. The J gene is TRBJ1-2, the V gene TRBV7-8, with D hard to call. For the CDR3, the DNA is TGTGCCAGCAGCTCGTGGGGTAGTCTCGATGGCTACACCTTC. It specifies CASSSWGSLDGYTF.